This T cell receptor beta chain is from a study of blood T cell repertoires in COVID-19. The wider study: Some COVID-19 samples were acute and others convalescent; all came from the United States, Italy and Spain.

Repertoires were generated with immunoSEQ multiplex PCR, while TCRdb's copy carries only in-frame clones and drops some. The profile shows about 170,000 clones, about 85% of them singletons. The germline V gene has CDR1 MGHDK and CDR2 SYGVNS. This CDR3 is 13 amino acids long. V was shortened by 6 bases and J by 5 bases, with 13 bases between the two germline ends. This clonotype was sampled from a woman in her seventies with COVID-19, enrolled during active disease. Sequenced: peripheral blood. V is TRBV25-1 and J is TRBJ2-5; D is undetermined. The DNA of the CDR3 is TGTGCCAGCAGGATAGGAGCGCAGGAGACCCAGTACTTC. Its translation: CASRIGAQETQYF. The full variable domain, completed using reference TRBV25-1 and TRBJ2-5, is EADIYQTPRYLVIGTGKKITLECSQTMGHDKMYWYQQDPGMELHLIHYSYGVNSTEKGDLSSESTVSRIRTEHFPLTLESARPSHTSQYLCASRIGAQETQYFGPGTRLLVL.